This T cell receptor (beta chain) was sequenced during a study of OX40 agonist ivuxolimab in advanced cancers. The overall study: Partial responses were achieved by three patients, one with hepatocellular carcinoma and two with cutaneous melanoma.

Patients with autoimmune history or systemic immunosuppression were excluded. Patients had blood sampled at baseline and again on cycle 4 day 1 and cycle 7 day 1. Profiling relied on immunoSEQ multiplex PCR, and the TCRdb table lists in-frame clones only, not all of them. The sample lists tens of thousands of clones, around 80% occurring once. CDR1 and CDR2 (germline): LNHNV, YYDKDF (reference sequence). The CDR3 runs 17 residues. The trim removed 5 bases at V and 5 bases at J, leaving 14 bases unmatched. The starting material was CD4+ or CD8+ T cells sorted from blood, obtained in a trial of the OX40 agonist ivuxolimab. This TCR came from an adult with an advanced solid tumor such as melanoma, head and neck, liver or kidney cancer. V gene TRBV15 combines with J gene TRBJ2-3, with TRBD1 matching over 9 bases. The CDR3 bases are TGTGCCACCAGCCCGGGACAGGGTGTTCCCGGGGAAGATACGCAGTATTTT. Protein product: CATSPGQGVPGEDTQYF.